The clone carrying this TCR beta chain was detected only a few times. Combining a sample-barcoded 5' primer with a J-beta primer mix, a second PCR ran for about 7 to 12 cycles. In TCRdb, the 5' RACE reads were re-called with MiXCR into one record per CDR3 protein. The sample yields more than 500,000 distinct CDR3 sequences, around a quarter seen once. The data were taken from a study of blood T cells in healthy people across ages. In terms of origin and age, donors were healthy Caucasian individuals from Russia aged about 6 to 100. Germline CDR1 is DFQATT and CDR2 is SNEGSKA (reference sequence). The V end lost 0 bases, the J end lost 9 bases, and 6 bases lay between the germline ends. This CDR3 is built from 11 residues. The sample was also reused in another study, on T cells of mothers and their children.

The V call is TRBV20-1, the J call TRBJ1-5; no reliable D call. The source is a boy younger than 10 in good health. The specimen was blood. CDR3 amino acids: CSARDEGPQHF. In nucleotides, the CDR3 is TGCAGTGCTAGAGATGAGGGGCCCCAGCATTTT.